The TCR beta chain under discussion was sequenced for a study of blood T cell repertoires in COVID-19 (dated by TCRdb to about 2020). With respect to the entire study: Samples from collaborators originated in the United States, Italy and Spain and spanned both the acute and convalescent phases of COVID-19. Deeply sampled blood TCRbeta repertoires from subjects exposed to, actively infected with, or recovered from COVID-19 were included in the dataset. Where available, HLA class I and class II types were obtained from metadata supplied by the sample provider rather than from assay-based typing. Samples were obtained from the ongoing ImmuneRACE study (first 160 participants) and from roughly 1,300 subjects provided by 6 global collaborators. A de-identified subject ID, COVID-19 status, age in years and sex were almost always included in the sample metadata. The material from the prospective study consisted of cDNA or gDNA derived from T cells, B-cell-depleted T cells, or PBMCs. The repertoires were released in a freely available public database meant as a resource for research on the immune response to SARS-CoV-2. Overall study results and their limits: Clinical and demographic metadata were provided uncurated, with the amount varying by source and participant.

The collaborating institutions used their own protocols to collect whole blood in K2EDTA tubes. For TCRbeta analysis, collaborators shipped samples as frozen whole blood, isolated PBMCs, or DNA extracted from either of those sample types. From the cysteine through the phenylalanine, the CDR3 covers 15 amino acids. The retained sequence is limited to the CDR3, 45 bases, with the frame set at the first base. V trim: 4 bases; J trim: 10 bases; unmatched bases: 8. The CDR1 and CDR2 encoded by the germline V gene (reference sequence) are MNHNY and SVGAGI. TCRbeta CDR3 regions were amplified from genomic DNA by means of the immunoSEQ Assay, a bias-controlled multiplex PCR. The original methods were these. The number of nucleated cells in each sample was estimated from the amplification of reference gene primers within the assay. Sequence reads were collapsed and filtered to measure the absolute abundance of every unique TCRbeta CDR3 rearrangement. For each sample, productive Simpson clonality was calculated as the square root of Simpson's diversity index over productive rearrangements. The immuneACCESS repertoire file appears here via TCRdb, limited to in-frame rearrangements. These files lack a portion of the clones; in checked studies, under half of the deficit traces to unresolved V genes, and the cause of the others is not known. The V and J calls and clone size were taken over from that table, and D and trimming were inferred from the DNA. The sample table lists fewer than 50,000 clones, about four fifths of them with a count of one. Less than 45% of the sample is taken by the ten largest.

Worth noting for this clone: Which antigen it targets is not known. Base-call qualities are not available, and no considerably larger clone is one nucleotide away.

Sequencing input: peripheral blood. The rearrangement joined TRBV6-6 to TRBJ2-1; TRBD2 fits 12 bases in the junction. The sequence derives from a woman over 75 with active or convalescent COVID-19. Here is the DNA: TGTGCCAGCAGTTTAGGACTAGCGGGAACGTGGGAGCAGTTCTTC. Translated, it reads CASSLGLAGTWEQFF.